Below, 15 T cell receptor beta chains from the same sample are listed, as sequenced in a study of T cells in Graves' hyperthyroidism and ophthalmopathy. There were TCR beta CDR3 regions amplified from RNA transcripts. TCR CDR3 underwent first-round RT-PCR with the HTBI primer set. TCRdb processed the multiplex PCR reads anew with MiXCR; each CDR3 protein has one entry. The sample includes around 290,000 distinct CDR3 sequences, 13% of them seen just once. The material sequenced was blood. The receptor source for this set is a woman aged 25-40 years with Graves' hyperthyroidism that later progressed to Graves' ophthalmopathy.

This clonotype was counted many times. CDR3 region: CSARAGLAALRGRTDTQYF. Written as DNA, the CDR3 is TGCAGTGCTAGAGCGGGACTAGCGGCCCTGAGAGGACGCACAGATACGCAGTATTTT. The V call is TRBV20-1, the J call TRBJ2-3, with TRBD2 matching 11 bases. The germline CDR1 and CDR2 sequences are DFQATT and SNEGSKA (reference sequence). The CDR3 loop spans 19 amino acids. The junction had 13 bases not matched to a gene; V was cut back by 1 base and J by 1 base.

At least ten counts were recorded for this clonotype. CDR3 protein: CASSWAGGYSTYEQYF. In DNA form, the CDR3 reads TGCGCCAGCAGCTGGGCAGGGGGTTATTCTACCTACGAGCAGTACTTC. The chain uses TRBV5-1 and TRBJ2-7; TRBD1 matches 7 bases. Per the germline V gene, CDR1 is SGHRS and CDR2 is YFSETQ. CDR3 length equals 16 residues. V shed 3 bases and J 2 bases; nucleotides not matched to a gene: 11. Full variable domain (rest looked up from reference TRBV5-1 and TRBJ2-7): KAGVTQTPRYLIKTRGQQVTLSCSPISGHRSVSWYQQTPGQGLQFLFEYFSETQRNKGNFPGRFSGRQFSNSRSEMNVSTLELGDSALYLCASSWAGGYSTYEQYFGPGTRLTVT.

The table lists this clonotype with many counts. V and J are TRBV7-9 and TRBJ2-7, with 7 nucleotides matching TRBD2. The CDR3 extends over 16 amino acids. The germline V gene has CDR1 SEHNR and CDR2 FQNEAQ (reference sequence). V lost 2 bases and J lost 4; bases outside the gene matches: 11. CDR3 sequence (DNA): TGTGCCAGCAGCTTACCGGGACCCCGGGGGGTTTACGAGCAGTACTTC. This codes for CASSLPGPRGVYEQYF.

The rearrangement uses TRBV9 and TRBJ2-5; 8 nucleotides line up with TRBD1. The CDR3 is 15 amino acids. The germline V gene has CDR1 SGDLS and CDR2 YYNGEE. V was pared by 4 bases and J by 5 bases, with 10 bases of the junction left unmatched. The CDR3 reads CASSPTGGMSETQYF. CDR3 coding DNA: TGTGCCAGCAGCCCCACAGGGGGTATGTCCGAGACCCAGTACTTC.

The rearrangement uses TRBV5-4 and TRBJ1-1; D remains ambiguous. This CDR3 comprises 15 residues. The V end lost 9 bases, the J end lost 0 bases, and 18 bases lay between the germline ends. Germline V gene lookup returns CDR1 SGHNT and CDR2 YYREEE (reference sequence). CDR3: CAMTQNGRLNTEAFF. The CDR3, as DNA: TGTGCCATGACACAAAACGGACGGTTGAACACTGAAGCTTTCTTT.

The genes are TRBV6-2 or TRBV6-3 and TRBJ1-5; 9 nucleotides align to TRBD1. Germline V gives CDR1 MNHEY, CDR2 SVGEGT. V shed 8 bases, J shed 4 bases, and the junction held 6 bases outside the gene matches. The CDR3 contains 14 residues. The CDR3 nucleotides read TGTGCCAGCTGGACAGGGGAAAGGAATCAGCCCCAGCATTTT. This sequence encodes CASWTGERNQPQHF.

This clonotype has a count of ten or more. The J gene is TRBJ2-1, the V gene TRBV7-2, with D possibly being TRBD1 or TRBD2 (5 bases each). Germline V gives CDR1 SGHTA, CDR2 FQGNSA. The CDR3 totals 15 residues. Trimming pared 3 bases from V and 0 bases from J, leaving 9 bases between. CDR3 protein: CASSFSDSSYNEQFF. Here the CDR3 DNA reads TGTGCCAGCAGCTTTAGCGACAGCTCCTACAATGAGCAGTTCTTC.

This clonotype has a handful of counts. The chain joins TRBV7-9 to TRBJ1-1; no clear D. The V gene's germline CDR1 is SEHNR and CDR2 FQNEAQ (reference sequence). V lost 3 bases and J lost 5, with 13 bases in between. The CDR3 runs to 14 residues. This CDR3 reads CASSFDWGWTEAFF. DNA of the CDR3: TGTGCCAGCAGCTTCGACTGGGGTTGGACTGAAGCTTTCTTT.

This clonotype was seen repeatedly, ten times or more. The genes are TRBV18 and TRBJ2-3, with D perhaps matching TRBD1 or TRBD2 (5 bases each). Trimming left V 3 bases short and J 9 bases short, with 16 bases between. The length of the CDR3 is 14 residues. Germline CDR1 KGHSH, CDR2 LQKENI. DNA of the CDR3: TGTGCCAGCTCACCGCCGGGACCCCAGACGACGCAGTATTTT. Translated, it gives CASSPPGPQTTQYF. The full variable domain, its missing parts supplied by reference TRBV18 and TRBJ2-3, is NAGVMQNPRHLVRRRGQEARLRCSPMKGHSHVYWYRQLPEEGLKFMVYLQKENIIDESGMPKERFSAEFPKEGPSILRIQQVVRGDSAAYFCASSPPGPQTTQYFGPGTRLTVL.

The table lists this clonotype with many counts. V is TRBV6-2 or TRBV6-3 and J is TRBJ2-7, with TRBD2 as a possible D gene (6 bases). With 7 bases removed from V and 2 bases from J, the gap between germline ends came to 18 bases. The CDR3 contains 15 residues. Germline CDR1 reads MNHEY; CDR2 reads SVGEGT. CDR3 sequence reads: CASTPAGSGTYEQYF. The CDR3 DNA reads TGTGCCAGCACCCCCGCAGGTAGCGGCACCTACGAGCAGTACTTC.

This clonotype appeared a few times. The rearrangement uses TRBV7-9 and TRBJ1-1; D is perhaps TRBD1 (5 bases). Germline V gene data show CDR1 as SEHNR and CDR2 as FQNEAQ (reference sequence). Deletions cut 0 bases from V and 0 bases from J, with 14 bases between. There are 17 residues in the CDR3. Here the CDR3 reads CASSLAGRSGMNTEAFF. CDR3 nucleotides: TGTGCCAGCAGCTTAGCCGGACGGTCAGGGATGAACACTGAAGCTTTCTTT.

This clonotype occurred many times. V usage is TRBV27 and J usage is TRBJ1-5; D might be TRBD1 (5 bases). The CDR3 consists of 16 residues. V was trimmed by 5 bases and J by 5 bases, leaving 19 bases between them. CDR1 MNHEY and CDR2 SMNVEV come from the germline V gene (reference sequence). The CDR3: CASSPTPSGYDQPQHF. The CDR3 DNA reads TGTGCCAGCAGTCCGACCCCGTCAGGGTACGATCAGCCCCAGCATTTT.

The chain recombines TRBV27 with TRBJ1-5; D unresolved. V was trimmed by 5 bases and J by 0 bases, leaving 20 bases between them. Germline CDR1 reads MNHEY; CDR2 reads SMNVEV (reference sequence). The CDR3 extends over 18 amino acids. The CDR3 loop is CASSPRGGPRYSNQPQHF. CDR3 bases: TGTGCCAGCAGTCCCCGCGGCGGCCCTCGCTATAGCAATCAGCCCCAGCATTTT.

This clonotype showed up many times. V gene TRBV7-3 combines with J gene TRBJ2-3, with D possibly TRBD2 on 6 matching bases. The germline V gene has CDR1 SGHTA and CDR2 FQGTGA. The CDR3 is made up of 17 amino acids. V lost 4 bases, J lost 0 bases, and 17 bases lay in between. The CDR3 protein is CASSSPPGGASTDTQYF. CDR3 nucleotide sequence: TGTGCCAGCAGCTCACCCCCCGGCGGGGCTAGCACAGATACGCAGTATTTT.

The chain uses TRBV28 and TRBJ2-7, with 7 bases matching TRBD2. The length of the CDR3 is 17 residues. CDR1 is MDHEN and CDR2 is SYDVKM in the germline V gene. Trimming took 10 bases from V and 3 from J; bases not matched to a gene: 21. In DNA form, the CDR3 reads TGTGCCACCAAAGGAAAGGAGCTCCGGGACTACCACTACGAGCAGTACTTC. Translating it yields CATKGKELRDYHYEQYF.